Sequencing of this TCR beta chain was carried out in a study of shared clonotypes between healthy human individuals. Study-level information: Serving as donors were two women and three men, whose ages spanned 18 to 49.

Here immunoSEQ multiplex PCR was the method, and the copy in TCRdb shows in-frame clones only, minus some. The top ten clones hold 0.3% to 0.4% of a sample with under 2.5 million clones, just under 95% of them seen once. The study, taken as a whole, reports: Of the naive CD4 clonotypes, about 5% were shared across several donors. It was the non-shared clonotypes that had lower generation probabilities than clonotypes shared by all four donors. A generally larger estimated richness was seen in naive subsets than in memory subsets.

With regard to this clone: Its antigen is unknown.

Germline-derived CDR1 and CDR2 are GTSNPN and SVGIG (reference sequence). The CDR3 is 17 amino acids. Between the trimmed V and J ends, which lost 0 bases and 0 bases, there was a span of 14 bases. This clonotype originated in a man younger than 35 in good health. Some clones in this sample may be carry-over from other donors' samples. The chain combines TRBV30 with TRBJ1-4; TRBD1 is a possible D gene (6 bases). Sequencing was performed on naive CD4+ T cells from PBMCs. Subset here: CD45RA+ positively selected. The CDR3, as DNA: TGTGCCTGGAGTGTACAAGGCAGGGGATCAACTAATGAAAAACTGTTTTTT. Protein sequence: CAWSVQGRGSTNEKLFF.